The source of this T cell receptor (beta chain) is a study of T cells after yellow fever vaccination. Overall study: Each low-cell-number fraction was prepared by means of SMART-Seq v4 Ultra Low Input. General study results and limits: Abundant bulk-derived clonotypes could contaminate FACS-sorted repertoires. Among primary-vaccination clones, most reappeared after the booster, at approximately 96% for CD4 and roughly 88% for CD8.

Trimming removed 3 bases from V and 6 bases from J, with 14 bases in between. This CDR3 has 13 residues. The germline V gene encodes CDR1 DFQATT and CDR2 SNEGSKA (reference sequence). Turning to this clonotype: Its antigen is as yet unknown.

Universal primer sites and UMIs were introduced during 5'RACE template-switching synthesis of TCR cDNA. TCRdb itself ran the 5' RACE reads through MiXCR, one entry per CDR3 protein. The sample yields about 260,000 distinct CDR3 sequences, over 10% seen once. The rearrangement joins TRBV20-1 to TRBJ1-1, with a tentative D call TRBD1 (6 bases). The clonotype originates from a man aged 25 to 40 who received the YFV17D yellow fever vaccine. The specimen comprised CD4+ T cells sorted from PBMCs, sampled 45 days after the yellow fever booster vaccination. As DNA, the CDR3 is TGCAGTGCTAGTAAACAGGGATGGGCTGAAGCTTTCTTT. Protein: CSASKQGWAEAFF.